The present TCR beta chain was sequenced within a study of molecular identifiers for immune sequencing clone quantification. Notes on the study in general: The share of molecules held by clones above 20 RNA copies was over 98% in effector cells and under 1% in naive cells.

Using its own MiXCR run on the PCR reads, TCRdb lists one record per CDR3 protein. The table shows hundreds of thousands of distinct CDR3 sequences, with around 20% occurring only once. Sorting isolated naive CD8 T cells as CD8+CD4-CCR7+CD45RA+ events. Worth noting for this clonotype: Antigen unknown.

Trimming removed 7 bases from V and 0 bases from J, with 16 bases in between. CDR1 is MNHNS and CDR2 is SASEGT in the germline V gene. This CDR3 comprises 16 residues. This chain uses TRBV6-1 with TRBJ1-3; tentative D call: TRBD1 (5 bases). The sequence was collected from a human donor in good health. Some libraries in this study had Jurkat cell RNA spiked in. The specimen sequenced was naive CD8+ T cells from blood, with Jurkat cell RNA spiked in. Subset in this sample: FACS-sorted CD8+CD4-CCR7+CD45RA+ naive T cells. The CDR3 reads CASTPGPYLSGNTIYF. CDR3 bases: TGTGCCAGCACCCCGGGGCCGTATCTCTCTGGAAACACCATATATTTT.